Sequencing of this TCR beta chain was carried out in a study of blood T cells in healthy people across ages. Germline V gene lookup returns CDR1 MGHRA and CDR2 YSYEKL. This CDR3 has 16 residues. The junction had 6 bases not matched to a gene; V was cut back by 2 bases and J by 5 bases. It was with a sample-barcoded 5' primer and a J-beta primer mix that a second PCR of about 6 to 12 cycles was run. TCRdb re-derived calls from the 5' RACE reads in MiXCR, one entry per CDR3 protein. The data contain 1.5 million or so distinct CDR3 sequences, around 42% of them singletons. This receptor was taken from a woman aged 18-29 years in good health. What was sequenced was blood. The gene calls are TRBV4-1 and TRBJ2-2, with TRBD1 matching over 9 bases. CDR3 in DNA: TGCGCCAGCAGCCAACCGGGACAGGGAAAGACCGGGGAGCTGTTTTTT. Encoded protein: CASSQPGQGKTGELFF.